This T cell receptor (beta chain) was captured in a study of radiotherapy plus CTLA-4 blockade in lung cancer. Looking at the study overall: An objective response was seen in around a sixth of patients, and disease control in more than 25%.

The repertoire was sequenced with immunoSEQ multiplex PCR; TCRdb's copy has only in-frame clones and lacks some. This sample has about 98,000 clones; approximately 86% occur once, and the top ten carry under 5.5%. Receiving focal radiation plus CTLA-4 blockade with ipilimumab were patients who had chemo-refractory metastatic non-small-cell lung cancer. General study results and limits: Peripheral blood showed expansion of tumor-derived TCR clones after radiotherapy and ipilimumab. Reported findings show early blood T cell clone dynamics, with interferon-beta, best predicted response.

Remarks on this clone: The target antigen is unknown.

The sequence was obtained from a human donor with non-small cell lung cancer that progressed on radiotherapy plus ipilimumab. This specimen was peripheral blood, taken from a patient treated with radiotherapy plus ipilimumab.

This chain's CDR3 is CASRGWGEGSYEQYF. The CDR3 DNA follows: TGTGCCAGCAGGGGCTGGGGGGAGGGCTCTTACGAGCAGTACTTC. The chain employs TRBV6-1 and TRBJ2-7; 7 positions match TRBD2. From germline, CDR1 is MNHNS and CDR2 SASEGT. This CDR3 comprises 15 residues. V was pared by 6 bases and J by 4 bases, with 12 bases of the junction left unmatched.